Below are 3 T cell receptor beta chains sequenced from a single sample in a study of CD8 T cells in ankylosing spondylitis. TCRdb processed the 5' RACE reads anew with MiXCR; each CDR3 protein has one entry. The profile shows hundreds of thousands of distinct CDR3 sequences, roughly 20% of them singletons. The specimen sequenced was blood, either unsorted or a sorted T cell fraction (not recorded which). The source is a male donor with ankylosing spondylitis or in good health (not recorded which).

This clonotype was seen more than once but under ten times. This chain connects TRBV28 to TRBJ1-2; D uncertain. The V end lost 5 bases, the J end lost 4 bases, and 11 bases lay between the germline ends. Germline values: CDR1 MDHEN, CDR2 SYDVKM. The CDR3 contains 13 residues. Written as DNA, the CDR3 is TGTGCCAGCAGTCCAGTAAGCTCCTATGGCTACACCTTC. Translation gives CASSPVSSYGYTF.

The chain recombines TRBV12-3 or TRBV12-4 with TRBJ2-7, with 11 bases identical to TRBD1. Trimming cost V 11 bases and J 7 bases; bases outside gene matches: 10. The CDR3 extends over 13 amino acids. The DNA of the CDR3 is TGTGCCTCTCGGGACAGGGGGGTTGCGGAGCAGTACTTC. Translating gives CASRDRGVAEQYF.

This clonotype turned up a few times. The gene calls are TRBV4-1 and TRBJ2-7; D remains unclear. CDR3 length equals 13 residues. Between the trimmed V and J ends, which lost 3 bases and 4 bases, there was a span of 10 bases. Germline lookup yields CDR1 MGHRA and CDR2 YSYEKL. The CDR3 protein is CASSQVPSYEQYF. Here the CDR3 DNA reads TGCGCCAGCAGCCAGGTCCCTTCGTACGAGCAGTACTTC.